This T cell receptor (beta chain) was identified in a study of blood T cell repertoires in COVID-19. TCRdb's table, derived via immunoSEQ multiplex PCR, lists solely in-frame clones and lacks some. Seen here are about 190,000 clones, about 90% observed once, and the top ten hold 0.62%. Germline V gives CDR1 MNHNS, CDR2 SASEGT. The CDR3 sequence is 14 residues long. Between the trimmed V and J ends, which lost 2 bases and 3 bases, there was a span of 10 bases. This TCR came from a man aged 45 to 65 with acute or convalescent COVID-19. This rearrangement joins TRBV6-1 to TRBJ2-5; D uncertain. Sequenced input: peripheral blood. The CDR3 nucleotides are TGTGCCAGCAGTGAAAGAACGCCAGAAGAGACCCAGTACTTC. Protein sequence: CASSERTPEETQYF.